This T cell receptor (beta chain) was retrieved from a study of T cell changes during pregnancy in multiple sclerosis. V lost 6 bases and J 4 bases, leaving 19 bases between the germline ends. Germline loops: CDR1 SGHRS, CDR2 YFSETQ. CDR3 size: 15 residues. Here immunoSEQ multiplex PCR was the method, and the copy in TCRdb shows in-frame clones only, minus some. The sample consists of about 66,000 clones, 91% of them appearing once. This receptor was identified in a female donor with multiple sclerosis, enrolled in a pregnancy study. This specimen was CD8+ T cells from peripheral blood mononuclear cells, taken before pregnancy. The J gene is TRBJ2-5, the V gene TRBV5-1; D gene uncertain. CDR3 protein: CASTWWSLGGETQYF. In nucleotides, the CDR3 is TGCGCCAGCACTTGGTGGTCCCTAGGTGGAGAGACCCAGTACTTC.